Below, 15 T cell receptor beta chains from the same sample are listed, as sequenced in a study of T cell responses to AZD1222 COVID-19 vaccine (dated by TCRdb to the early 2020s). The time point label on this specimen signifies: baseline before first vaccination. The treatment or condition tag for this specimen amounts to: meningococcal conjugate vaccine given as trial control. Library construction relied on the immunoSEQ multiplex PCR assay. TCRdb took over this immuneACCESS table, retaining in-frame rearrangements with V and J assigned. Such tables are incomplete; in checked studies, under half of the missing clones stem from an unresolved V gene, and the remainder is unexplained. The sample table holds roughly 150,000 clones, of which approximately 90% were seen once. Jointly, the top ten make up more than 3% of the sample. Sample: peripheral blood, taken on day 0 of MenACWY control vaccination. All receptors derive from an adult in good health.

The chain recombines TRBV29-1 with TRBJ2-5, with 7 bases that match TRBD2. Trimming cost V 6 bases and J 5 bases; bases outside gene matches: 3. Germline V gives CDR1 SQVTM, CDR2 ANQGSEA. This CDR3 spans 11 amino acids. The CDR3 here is CSVKGGETQYF. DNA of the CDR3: TGCAGCGTCAAGGGAGGGGAGACCCAGTACTTC.

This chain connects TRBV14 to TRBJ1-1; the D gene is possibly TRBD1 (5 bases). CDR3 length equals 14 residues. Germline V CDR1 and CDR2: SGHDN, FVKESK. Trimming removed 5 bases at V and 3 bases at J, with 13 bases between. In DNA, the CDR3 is TGTGCCAGCAGCTCCACACGGGGGGACACTGAAGCTTTCTTT. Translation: CASSSTRGDTEAFF.

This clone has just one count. The CDR3 nucleotides read TGTGCCAGCAGGGCACCGGGACAGGGGGCCTATGGCTACACCTTC. Its translation is CASRAPGQGAYGYTF. This chain joins TRBV6-5 and TRBJ1-2; 12 nucleotides match TRBD1. CDR1 and CDR2 from the germline V gene are MNHEY and SVGAGI. This CDR3 is 15 amino acids long. J lost 4 bases, V lost 6 bases, and 6 bases had no gene match.

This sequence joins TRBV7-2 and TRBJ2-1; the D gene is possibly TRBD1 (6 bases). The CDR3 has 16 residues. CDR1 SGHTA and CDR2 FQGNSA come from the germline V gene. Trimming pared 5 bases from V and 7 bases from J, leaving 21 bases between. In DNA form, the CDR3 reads TGTGCCAGCAGCCCCGTTAAAGGGGGAGTGATTAATGAGCAGTTCTTC. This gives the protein CASSPVKGGVINEQFF. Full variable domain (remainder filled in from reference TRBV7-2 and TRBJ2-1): GAGVSQSPSNKVTEKGKDVELRCDPISGHTALYWYRQSLGQGLEFLIYFQGNSAPDKSGLPSDRFSAERTGGSVSTLTIQRTQQEDSAVYLCASSPVKGGVINEQFFGPGTRLTVL.

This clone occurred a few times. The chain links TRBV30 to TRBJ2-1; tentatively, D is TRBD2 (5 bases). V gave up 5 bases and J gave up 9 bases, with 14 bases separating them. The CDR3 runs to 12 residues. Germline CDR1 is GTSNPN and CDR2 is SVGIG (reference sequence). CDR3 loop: CAWSYGGSEQFF. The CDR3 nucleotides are TGTGCCTGGTCTTACGGAGGAAGTGAGCAGTTCTTC. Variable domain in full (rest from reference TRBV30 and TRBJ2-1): SQTIHQWPATLVQPVGSPLSLECTVEGTSNPNLYWYRQAAGRGLQLLFYSVGIGQISSEVPQNLSASRPQDRQFILSSKKLLLSDSGFYLCAWSYGGSEQFFGPGTRLTVL.

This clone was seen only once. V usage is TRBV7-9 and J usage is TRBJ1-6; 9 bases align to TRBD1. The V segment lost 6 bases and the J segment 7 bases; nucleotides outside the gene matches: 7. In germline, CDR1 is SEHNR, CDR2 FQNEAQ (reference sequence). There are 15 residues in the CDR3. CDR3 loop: CASRPGTGQNSPLHF. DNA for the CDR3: TGTGCCAGCAGGCCGGGGACAGGGCAGAATTCACCCCTCCACTTT.

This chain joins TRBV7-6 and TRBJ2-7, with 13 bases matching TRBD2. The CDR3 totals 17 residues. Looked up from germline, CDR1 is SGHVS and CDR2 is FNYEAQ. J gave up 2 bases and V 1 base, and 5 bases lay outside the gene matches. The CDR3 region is CASSLVVGLAGAYEQYF. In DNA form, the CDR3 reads TGTGCCAGCAGCTTAGTAGTTGGACTAGCGGGGGCCTACGAGCAGTACTTC.

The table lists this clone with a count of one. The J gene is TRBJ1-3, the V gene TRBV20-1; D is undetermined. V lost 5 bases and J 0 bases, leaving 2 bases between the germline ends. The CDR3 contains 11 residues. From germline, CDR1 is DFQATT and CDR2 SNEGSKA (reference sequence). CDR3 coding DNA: TGCAGTGCTTACTCTGGAAACACCATATATTTT. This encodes CSAYSGNTIYF.

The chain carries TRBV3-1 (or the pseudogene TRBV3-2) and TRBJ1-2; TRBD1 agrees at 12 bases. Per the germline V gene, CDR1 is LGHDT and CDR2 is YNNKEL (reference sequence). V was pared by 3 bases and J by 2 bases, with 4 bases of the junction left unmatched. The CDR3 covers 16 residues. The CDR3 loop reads CASSHWDRGRNYGYTF. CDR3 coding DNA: TGTGCCAGCAGCCATTGGGACAGGGGGCGAAACTATGGCTACACCTTC.

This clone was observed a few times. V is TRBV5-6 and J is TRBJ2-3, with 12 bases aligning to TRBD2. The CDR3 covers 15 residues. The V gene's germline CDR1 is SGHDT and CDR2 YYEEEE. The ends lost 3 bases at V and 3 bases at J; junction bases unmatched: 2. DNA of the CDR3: TGTGCCAGCAGCTCAGGACTAGCGGGGACAGATACGCAGTATTTT. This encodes CASSSGLAGTDTQYF.

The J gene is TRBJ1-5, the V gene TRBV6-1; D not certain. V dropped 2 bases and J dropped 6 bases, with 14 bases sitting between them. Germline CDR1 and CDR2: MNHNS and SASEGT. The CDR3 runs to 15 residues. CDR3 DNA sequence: TGTGCCAGCAGTGAACTCGGGGTCTCCTTTCAGCCCCAGCATTTT. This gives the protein CASSELGVSFQPQHF.

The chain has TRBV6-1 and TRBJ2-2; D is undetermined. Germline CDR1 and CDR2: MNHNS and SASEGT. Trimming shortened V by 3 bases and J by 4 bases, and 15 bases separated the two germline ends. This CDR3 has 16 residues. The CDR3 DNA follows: TGTGCCAGCAGTGAGAATACAGCCCCGGGCACCGGGGAGCTGTTTTTT. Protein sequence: CASSENTAPGTGELFF.

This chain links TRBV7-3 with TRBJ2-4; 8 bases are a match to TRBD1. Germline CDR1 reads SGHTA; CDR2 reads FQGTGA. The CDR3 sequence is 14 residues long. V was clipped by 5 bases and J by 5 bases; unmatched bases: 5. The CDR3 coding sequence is TGTGCCAGCAGCCCGACAGGGGCTCAAAACATTCAGTACTTC. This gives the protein CASSPTGAQNIQYF.

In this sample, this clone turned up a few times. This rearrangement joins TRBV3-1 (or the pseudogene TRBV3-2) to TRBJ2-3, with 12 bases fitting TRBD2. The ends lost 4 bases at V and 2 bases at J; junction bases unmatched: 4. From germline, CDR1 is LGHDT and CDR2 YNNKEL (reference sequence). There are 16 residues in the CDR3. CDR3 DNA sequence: TGTGCCAGCAGCCGGACTAGCGGGACCCACACAGATACGCAGTATTTT. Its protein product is CASSRTSGTHTDTQYF.

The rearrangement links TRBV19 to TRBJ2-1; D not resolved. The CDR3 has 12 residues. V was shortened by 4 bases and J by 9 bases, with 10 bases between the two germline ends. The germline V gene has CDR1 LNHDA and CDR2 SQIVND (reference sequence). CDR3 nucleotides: TGTGCCAGTAGTAACGGGCCCGGTGAGCAGTTCTTC. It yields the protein CASSNGPGEQFF.